Listed here are 24 T cell receptor beta chains from one sample, sequenced in a study of spatial heterogeneity in lung cancer. Overall study results and limits: Counts of expanded alpha and beta TCRs within tumors tracked the tumor nonsynonymous mutation count.

Their recognized antigens are unknown. The time point is: sample taken at primary tumor resection. Via MiXCR, TCRdb re-called the 5' RACE reads, giving one row per CDR3 protein. The table lists fewer than 20,000 distinct CDR3 sequences, roughly 5.7% of them singletons. Sequences were derived from lung tumor tissue, sampled at surgery. The receptors originated from a female donor with early-stage non-small cell lung cancer.

This clonotype is deemed medium-sized. Since the library was made to target alpha chains, this beta chain is a stray read and its abundance is not meaningful. The gene calls are TRBV29-1 and TRBJ1-3, with a weak D call TRBD1 (6 bases). Germline values: CDR1 SQVTM, CDR2 ANQGSEA. This CDR3 comprises 15 residues. The V end lost 5 bases, the J end lost 1 base, and 15 bases lay between the germline ends. The CDR3 nucleotides are TGCAGCGTTTGGGGGGCAGGCAAGTCTGGAAACACCATATATTTT. Translation: CSVWGAGKSGNTIYF.

This clonotype came up many times. This beta chain is a stray read from a library made for alpha chains; its abundance is not meaningful. The genes are TRBV7-2 and TRBJ2-3; 8 bases align to TRBD2. Looked up from germline, CDR1 is SGHTA and CDR2 is FQGNSA. The CDR3 spans 20 residues. Germline trimming cut 5 bases from V and 6 bases from J; bases unmatched to any gene: 25. The CDR3 reads CASSPRPYTSGGGGVDTQYF. The CDR3 bases are TGTGCCAGCAGCCCACGCCCCTACACTAGCGGAGGAGGGGGTGTGGATACGCAGTATTTT. Full variable domain (missing parts from reference TRBV7-2 and TRBJ2-3): GAGVSQSPSNKVTEKGKDVELRCDPISGHTALYWYRQSLGQGLEFLIYFQGNSAPDKSGLPSDRFSAERTGGSVSTLTIQRTQQEDSAVYLCASSPRPYTSGGGGVDTQYFGPGTRLTVL.

The table lists this clonotype with many counts. The library was designed around alpha chains, so this beta chain is a stray read whose abundance carries little weight. The rearrangement links TRBV20-1 to TRBJ2-1; 7 bases agree with TRBD1. Germline CDR1 DFQATT, CDR2 SNEGSKA (reference sequence). After removal of 3 bases from V and 3 bases from J, the junction contained 14 bases not matched to a gene. The CDR3 spans 17 residues. CDR3 sequence (DNA): TGCAGTGCTAGGGAGAGCCCCGACAGGGTTTTCTACAATGAGCAGTTCTTC. It encodes CSARESPDRVFYNEQFF.

Worth noting for this clonotype: In a library made to pick up alpha chains, this beta chain is a stray read with a size that means little. This chain uses TRBV7-3 with TRBJ2-5; 13 bases line up with TRBD2. This CDR3 has 15 amino acids. Germline lookup yields CDR1 SGHTA and CDR2 FQGTGA. Trimming took 8 bases from V and 5 from J; bases not matched to a gene: 8. CDR3 region: CASRPGLAGRETQYF. The CDR3 nucleotides are TGTGCCAGCCGCCCGGGACTAGCGGGAAGGGAGACCCAGTACTTC. Supplemented by reference TRBV7-3 and TRBJ2-5, the full variable domain reads GAGVSQTPSNKVTEKGKYVELRCDPISGHTALYWYRQSLGQGPEFLIYFQGTGAADDSGLPNDRFFAVRPEGSVSTLKIQRTERGDSAVYLCASRPGLAGRETQYFGPGTRLLVL.

About this clonotype itself: For a library built for alpha chains, this beta chain is a stray read; little rests on its size. The chain joins TRBV6-2 or TRBV6-3 to TRBJ2-7, with 7 bases aligning to TRBD2. CDR1 MNHEY and CDR2 SVGEGT come from the germline V gene. CDR3 length: 15 amino acids. J was trimmed by 6 bases and V by 6 bases; bases with no gene match: 14. CDR3 loop: CASSYTSEVGGEQYF. The CDR3 DNA sequence: TGTGCCAGCAGCTATACTAGCGAGGTCGGCGGCGAGCAGTACTTC.

This clonotype has a count of ten or more. Within a library made for alpha chains, this beta chain is off target, and its count is uninformative. The CDR3 nucleotides are TGTGCCAGCAGCCCTGTCGGCGGGGTCACCTACGAGCAGTACTTC. As protein: CASSPVGGVTYEQYF. The chain employs TRBV5-6 and TRBJ2-7, with D possibly TRBD2 on 6 matching bases. V dropped 4 bases and J dropped 2 bases, with 16 bases sitting between them. This CDR3 spans 15 amino acids. Germline CDR1 is SGHDT and CDR2 is YYEEEE.

This clonotype occurred many times. This beta chain lies outside the target of a library built for alpha chains; its clone size means little. The chain combines TRBV18 with TRBJ1-3, with a tentative D call TRBD1 (5 bases). The CDR3 covers 13 residues. V was trimmed by 3 bases and J by 5 bases, leaving 8 bases between them. From germline, CDR1 is KGHSH and CDR2 LQKENI. The CDR3 here is CASSPDTRNTIYF. DNA of the CDR3: TGTGCCAGCTCACCGGACACTCGAAACACCATATATTTT.

Ten or more counts support this clonotype. A library made for alpha chains picked up this beta chain off target, so its size means little. The gene calls are TRBV20-1 and TRBJ2-7; 16 bases map to TRBD2. In germline, CDR1 is DFQATT, CDR2 SNEGSKA (reference sequence). The V gene end was trimmed by 6 bases and the J gene end by 2 bases; junction bases not matched to a gene: 4. This CDR3 is built from 15 residues. The CDR3 loop reads CSAGTSGRGPYEQYF. The CDR3, as DNA: TGCAGTGCCGGGACTAGCGGGAGGGGCCCCTACGAGCAGTACTTC.

In this sample, this clonotype turned up many times. This beta chain appears as a stray read in a library generated for alpha chains; its size is not informative. The genes are TRBV27 and TRBJ2-3; no reliable D call. Germline CDR1 and CDR2: MNHEY and SMNVEV (reference sequence). V lost 6 bases and J lost 4, with 14 bases in between. The CDR3 length is 14 residues. The CDR3: CASSRFLGSDTQYF. CDR3 DNA sequence: TGTGCCAGCAGCCGATTTTTGGGCTCAGATACGCAGTATTTT.

This clonotype was counted ten times or more. Found in a library prepared for alpha chains, this beta chain is an off-target read, and its abundance has little meaning. V is TRBV9 and J is TRBJ2-2; 9 bases map to TRBD1. V lost 4 bases, J lost 6 bases, and 4 bases stayed unmatched. Germline CDR1 is SGDLS and CDR2 is YYNGEE. The CDR3 consists of 14 residues. CDR3 DNA sequence: TGTGCCAGCAGCTCTCGGACAGGGGCCGGGGAGCTGTTTTTT. Amino acid sequence: CASSSRTGAGELFF. Together with reference TRBV9 and TRBJ2-2, the CDR3 gives the full variable domain: DSGVTQTPKHLITATGQRVTLRCSPRSGDLSVYWYQQSLDQGLQFLIQYYNGEERAKGNILERFSAQQFPDLHSELNLSSLELGDSALYFCASSSRTGAGELFFGEGSRLTVL.

This clonotype was observed at least ten times. Since the library was made to target alpha chains, this beta chain is a stray read and its abundance is not meaningful. The chain employs TRBV29-1 and TRBJ1-5; D is possibly TRBD1 (6 bases). Germline V lookup: CDR1 SQVTM, CDR2 ANQGSEA. This CDR3 spans 13 amino acids. Trimming left V 6 bases short and J 4 bases short, with 13 bases between. In nucleotides, the CDR3 is TGCAGCGTAAAACGGGGGGCAAATCAGCCCCAGCATTTT. It yields the protein CSVKRGANQPQHF.

Comments on this clonotype: The library was built for alpha chains, so this beta chain is an off-target read and its size means little. This chain uses TRBV11-2 with TRBJ2-5, with 7 bases that match TRBD2. J lost 5 bases, V lost 5 bases, and 11 bases had no gene match. CDR1 is SGHAT, CDR2 FQNNGV, per germline. CDR3 length equals 15 residues. CDR3 nucleotides: TGTGCCAGCAGCGATGGGGGGAGCGGGGTCGAGACCCAGTACTTC. It codes for CASSDGGSGVETQYF.

This clonotype was counted at least ten times. This beta chain turned up in a library designed for alpha chains; as an off-target read, its abundance says little. The rearrangement uses TRBV5-1 and TRBJ1-4, with 7 nucleotides matching TRBD1. Per germline, CDR1 SGHRS and CDR2 YFSETQ. After removal of 1 base from V and 8 bases from J, the junction contained 8 bases not matched to a gene. This CDR3 is 15 amino acids long. The CDR3 loop is CASSLRGTAEEKLFF. CDR3 DNA: TGCGCCAGCAGCTTGAGAGGGACAGCGGAGGAAAAACTGTTTTTT.

This clonotype turned up a few times. This beta chain lies outside the target of a library built for alpha chains; its clone size means little. CDR3 coding DNA: TGTGCCAGCAGCGGACAGGGACTGGCATACAATGAGCAGTTCTTC. Encoded protein: CASSGQGLAYNEQFF. V usage is TRBV6-1 and J usage is TRBJ2-1, with 8 positions matching TRBD1. CDR3 length: 15 residues. CDR1 and CDR2 from the germline V gene are MNHNS and SASEGT. Unmatched junction bases numbered 8, after V lost 6 bases and J lost 4 bases.

This clonotype came up many times. Little can be read into the size of this beta chain, an off-target read in a library designed for alpha chains. CDR3 residues: CASRSDQLKKREKLFF. DNA for the CDR3: TGTGCCAGCAGAAGCGACCAACTAAAGAAACGGGAAAAACTGTTTTTT. The chain has TRBV7-2 and TRBJ1-4; D not certain. This CDR3 comprises 16 residues. Germline assignment: CDR1 SGHTA and CDR2 FQGNSA. With 6 bases removed from V and 8 bases from J, the gap between germline ends came to 22 bases.

This clonotype was seen at least ten times. A library prepared for alpha chains yielded this beta chain as an off-target read; its size is of little meaning. V usage is TRBV20-1 and J usage is TRBJ1-3; D remains ambiguous. V lost 4 bases, J lost 1 base, and 8 bases lay in between. Looked up from germline, CDR1 is DFQATT and CDR2 is SNEGSKA (reference sequence). The CDR3 spans 13 residues. The CDR3 region is CSAILTSGNTIYF. For the CDR3, the DNA is TGCAGTGCTATTCTAACTTCTGGAAACACCATATATTTT.

Concerning this clonotype itself: Found in a library prepared for alpha chains, this beta chain is an off-target read, and its abundance has little meaning. This sequence joins TRBV3-1 and TRBJ2-1, with D maybe TRBD2 (6 bases). Germline-derived CDR1 and CDR2 are LGHDT and YNNKEL (reference sequence). There are 15 residues in the CDR3. Trimming pared 1 base from V and 0 bases from J, leaving 7 bases between. CDR3 sequence reads: CASSQGRGSYNEQFF. The CDR3 DNA sequence: TGTGCCAGCAGCCAAGGGCGGGGCTCCTACAATGAGCAGTTCTTC.

This clonotype was counted ten times or more. This beta chain is an unintended read in a library built for alpha chains; its size means little. The chain links TRBV20-1 to TRBJ2-7, with a possible D match to TRBD2 (6 bases). Deletions cut 6 bases from V and 5 bases from J, with 17 bases between. Looked up from germline, CDR1 is DFQATT and CDR2 is SNEGSKA (reference sequence). This CDR3 is 13 amino acids long. The CDR3 DNA sequence: TGCAGTGCCCCTCGGCGCGGGACCCACGAGCAGTACTTC. It translates to CSAPRRGTHEQYF.

This clonotype was observed a handful of times. This beta chain lies outside the target of a library built for alpha chains; its clone size means little. This chain joins TRBV4-1 and TRBJ1-1; TRBD1 matches at 10 bases. Germline CDR1 is MGHRA and CDR2 is YSYEKL. The CDR3 has 14 residues. V shed 1 base, J shed 7 bases, and the junction held 3 bases outside the gene matches. DNA of the CDR3: TGCGCCAGCAGCCAAGTCGGGACAGGGGATGAAGCTTTCTTT. Translating it yields CASSQVGTGDEAFF.

The sample holds many counts of this clonotype. Being off target in a library aimed at alpha chains, this beta chain has a size of little meaning. The chain carries TRBV3-1 and TRBJ2-7; D might be TRBD2 (5 bases). Germline V lookup: CDR1 LGHDT, CDR2 YNNKEL (reference sequence). V shed 5 bases and J shed 5 bases, with 10 bases lying between them. The CDR3 runs 12 residues. The CDR3 DNA sequence: TGTGCCAGCAGCGAGGAGGAGGACGAGCAGTACTTC. This gives the protein CASSEEEDEQYF.

Points on this clonotype: This beta chain is off target for a library built for alpha chains, so its abundance means little. V gene TRBV7-9 combines with J gene TRBJ2-2; tentatively, D is TRBD1 (6 bases). This CDR3 spans 14 amino acids. Trimming removed 5 bases at V and 6 bases at J, with 13 bases between. The germline V gene encodes CDR1 SEHNR and CDR2 FQNEAQ (reference sequence). The CDR3 nucleotides read TGTGCCAGCAGCCCGGACAGAGGGGCCGGGGAGCTGTTTTTT. Translation: CASSPDRGAGELFF.

Many counts were recorded for this clonotype. This beta chain lies outside the target of a library built for alpha chains; its clone size means little. V and J are TRBV2 and TRBJ2-6, with D unclear. Trimming cost V 2 bases and J 0 bases, with 8 bases left between them. Per germline, CDR1 SNHLY and CDR2 FYNNEI. CDR3 length: 16 amino acids. Here the CDR3 DNA reads TGTGCCAGCAGTGAATGGGTTAGCTCTGGGGCCAACGTCCTGACTTTC. It yields the protein CASSEWVSSGANVLTF.

This clonotype was recorded many times. The size of this beta chain means little, since it is a stray read in a library made for alpha chains. Here the CDR3 reads CSARETSFRAYEQYF. For the CDR3, the DNA is TGCAGTGCTAGAGAAACTAGCTTTCGGGCCTACGAGCAGTACTTC. This chain links TRBV20-1 with TRBJ2-7; possible D gene TRBD2, 6 bases. The CDR3 is 15 residues long. The V gene's germline CDR1 is DFQATT and CDR2 SNEGSKA (reference sequence). The V gene lost 0 bases and the J gene lost 2 bases, with 14 bases spanning the gap.

This clonotype has a count of ten or more. Since the library was made to target alpha chains, this beta chain is a stray read and its abundance is not meaningful. The chain is built from TRBV5-6 and TRBJ2-5; TRBD1 or TRBD2 may be the D gene (5 bases each). V dropped 3 bases and J dropped 2 bases, with 8 bases sitting between them. The CDR3 contains 13 residues. Per the germline V gene, CDR1 is SGHDT and CDR2 is YYEEEE. The CDR3 sequence: CASSSGPQETQYF. CDR3 DNA: TGTGCCAGCAGCTCGGGACCGCAAGAGACCCAGTACTTC.